The TCR beta chain under discussion was sequenced for a study of human T cells and chemical hapten exposure. Regarding the study as a whole: Significantly more large CDR3 similarity clusters arose among expanded TCRs than among controls.

Time point indicated: patch test 1, 2 weeks after DPC sensitization. Treatment given: therapeutic diphenylcyclopropenone sensitization with weekly scalp DPC. Trimming shortened V by 9 bases and J by 2 bases, and 13 bases separated the two germline ends. Germline V gene sequence: CDR1 SNHLY, CDR2 FYNNEI. The CDR3 is made up of 13 amino acids. This clonotype was found a few times. Its antigen is still unknown. Using its own MiXCR run on the RACE reads, TCRdb lists one record per CDR3 protein. The sample holds roughly 380,000 distinct CDR3 sequences, 4.8% seen once. The genes are TRBV2 and TRBJ1-1; D call uncertain. The starting material was whole blood, obtained in connection with sensitization to the hapten diphenylcyclopropenone (DPC). This TCR came from a woman between 50 and 59 years old with alopecia areata. Some clones in this sample may be carry-over from other donors' samples. The CDR3 region is CASDRRANTEAFF. The DNA of the CDR3 is TGTGCCAGTGATAGGAGAGCTAACACTGAAGCTTTCTTT.